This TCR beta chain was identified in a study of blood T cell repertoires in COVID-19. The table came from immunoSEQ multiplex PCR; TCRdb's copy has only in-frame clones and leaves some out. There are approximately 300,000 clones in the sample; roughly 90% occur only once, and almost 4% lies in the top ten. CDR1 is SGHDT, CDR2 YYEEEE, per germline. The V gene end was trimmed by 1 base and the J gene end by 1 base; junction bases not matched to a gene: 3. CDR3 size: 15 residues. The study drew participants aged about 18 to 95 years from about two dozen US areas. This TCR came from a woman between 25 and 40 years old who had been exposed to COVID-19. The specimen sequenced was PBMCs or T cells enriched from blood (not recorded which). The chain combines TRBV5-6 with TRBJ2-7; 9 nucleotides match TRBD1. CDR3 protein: CASSLLGQGSYEQYF. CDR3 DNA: TGTGCCAGCAGCTTGCTGGGACAGGGTTCCTACGAGCAGTACTTC. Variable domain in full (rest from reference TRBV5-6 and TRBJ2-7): DAGVTQSPTHLIKTRGQQVTLRCSPKSGHDTVSWYQQALGQGPQFIFQYYEEEERQRGNFPDRFSGHQFPNYSSELNVNALLLGDSALYLCASSLLGQGSYEQYFGPGTRLTVT.